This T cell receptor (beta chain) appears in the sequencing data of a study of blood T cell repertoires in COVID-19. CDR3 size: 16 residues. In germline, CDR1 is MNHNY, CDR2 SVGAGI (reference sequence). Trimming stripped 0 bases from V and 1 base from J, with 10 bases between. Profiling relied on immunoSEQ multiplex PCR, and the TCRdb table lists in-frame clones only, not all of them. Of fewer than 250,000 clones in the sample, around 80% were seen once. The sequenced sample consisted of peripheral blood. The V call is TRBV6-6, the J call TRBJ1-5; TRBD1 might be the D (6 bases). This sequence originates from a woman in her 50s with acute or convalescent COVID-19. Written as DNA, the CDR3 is TGTGCCAGCAGTTACTCCGGCAGGGGAAGCAATCAGCCCCAGCATTTT. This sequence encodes CASSYSGRGSNQPQHF.